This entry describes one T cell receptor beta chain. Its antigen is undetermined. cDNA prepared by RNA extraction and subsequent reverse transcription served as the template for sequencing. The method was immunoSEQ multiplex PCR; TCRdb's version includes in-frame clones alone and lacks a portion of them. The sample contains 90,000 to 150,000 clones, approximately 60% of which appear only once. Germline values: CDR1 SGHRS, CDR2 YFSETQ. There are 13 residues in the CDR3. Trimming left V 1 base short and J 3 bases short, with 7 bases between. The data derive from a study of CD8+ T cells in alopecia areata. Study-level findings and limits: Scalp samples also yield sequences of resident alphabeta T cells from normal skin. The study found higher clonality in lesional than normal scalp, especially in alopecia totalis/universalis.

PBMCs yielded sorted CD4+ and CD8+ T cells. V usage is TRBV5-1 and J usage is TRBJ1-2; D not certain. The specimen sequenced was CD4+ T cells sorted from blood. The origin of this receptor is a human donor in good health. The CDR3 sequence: CASSLFEDYGYTF. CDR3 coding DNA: TGCGCCAGCAGCTTGTTCGAAGACTATGGCTACACCTTC.